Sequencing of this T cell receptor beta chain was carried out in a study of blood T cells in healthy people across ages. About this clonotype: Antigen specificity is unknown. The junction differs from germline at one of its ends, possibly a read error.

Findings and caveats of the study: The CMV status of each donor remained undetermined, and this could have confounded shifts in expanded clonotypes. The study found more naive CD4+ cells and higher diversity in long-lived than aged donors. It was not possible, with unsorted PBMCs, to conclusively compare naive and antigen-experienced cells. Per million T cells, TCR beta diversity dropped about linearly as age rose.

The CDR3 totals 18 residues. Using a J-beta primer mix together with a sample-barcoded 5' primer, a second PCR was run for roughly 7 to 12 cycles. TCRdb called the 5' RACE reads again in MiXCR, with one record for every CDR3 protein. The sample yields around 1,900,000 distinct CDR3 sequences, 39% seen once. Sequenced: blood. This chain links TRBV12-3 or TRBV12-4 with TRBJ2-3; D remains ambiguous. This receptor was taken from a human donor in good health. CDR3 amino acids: CASAPLVGIRSGTDAQYF. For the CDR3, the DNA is TGTGCCAGCGCCCCCTTAGTAGGGATAAGATCTGGCACAGATGCGCAGTATTTT.